These 20 T cell receptor beta chains were all obtained from the same sample, sequenced in a study of blood T cell repertoires in COVID-19. Some clones are missing from TCRdb's copy, which holds only in-frame ones; the method was immunoSEQ multiplex PCR. The data contain 95,000 to 150,000 clones, approximately 74% of them singletons. The sequenced material came from peripheral blood. The source is a man at least 80 years old with COVID-19, enrolled during active disease.

The count of this clone is one. This rearrangement joins TRBV10-1 to TRBJ2-3, with 8 bases matching TRBD2. CDR3 length equals 17 residues. Germline CDR1 and CDR2: WNHNN and SYGVQD (reference sequence). V shed 5 bases, J shed 2 bases, and the junction held 12 bases outside the gene matches. CDR3 sequence: CASSPHAGGPHTDTQYF. The CDR3 nucleotides read TGCGCCAGCAGTCCCCACGCGGGAGGACCCCACACAGATACGCAGTATTTT.

V gene TRBV28 combines with J gene TRBJ1-5; D gene ambiguous. From germline, CDR1 is MDHEN and CDR2 SYDVKM. The CDR3 is 14 residues long. V lost 6 bases, J lost 5 bases, and 14 bases lay in between. As DNA, the CDR3 is TGTGCCAGCAGGAGGGATTTGCGCGATCAGCCCCAGCATTTT. This gives the protein CASRRDLRDQPQHF.

CDR3 DNA: TGTGCCAGCACCCTACAGGGTCTATATAGCAATCAGCCCCAGCATTTT. Translating it yields CASTLQGLYSNQPQHF. V is TRBV28 and J is TRBJ1-5; the D gene is possibly TRBD1 (6 bases). V was clipped by 7 bases and J by 0 bases, with 16 bases between them. The CDR3 length is 16 residues. Looked up from germline, CDR1 is MDHEN and CDR2 is SYDVKM.

The rearrangement joins TRBV9 to TRBJ1-1, with TRBD1 matching over 7 bases. Germline loops: CDR1 SGDLS, CDR2 YYNGEE. Trimming at V came to 5 bases and at J to 2 bases, leaving 9 bases not matched to a gene. This CDR3 region has 15 residues. The CDR3 DNA reads as TGTGCCAGCAGGCCGAAACAGGGGATTAACACTGAAGCTTTCTTT. The encoded protein is CASRPKQGINTEAFF.

This chain connects TRBV11-2 to TRBJ2-4; tentative D call: TRBD1 (7 bases). V lost 4 bases to trimming and J lost 1 base, with 17 bases between them. Per the germline V gene, CDR1 is SGHAT and CDR2 is FQNNGV. The CDR3 spans 17 residues. CDR3 coding DNA: TGTGCCAGCAGCTCCCAGGGGGGCGGGGTGGCCAAAAACATTCAGTACTTC. Its protein product is CASSSQGGGVAKNIQYF.

The chain combines TRBV12-3 or TRBV12-4 with TRBJ1-1; D ambiguous. CDR3 length: 12 amino acids. Trimming removed 6 bases at V and 0 bases at J, with 5 bases between. CDR3 loop: CASSRLNTEAFF. The CDR3, as DNA: TGTGCCAGCAGCCGTCTGAACACTGAAGCTTTCTTT.

This clone was seen only a few times. V and J are TRBV5-1 and TRBJ1-6; TRBD1 matches 9 bases. V was clipped by 4 bases and J by 19 bases; unmatched bases: 15. Germline CDR1 reads SGHRS; CDR2 reads YFSETQ. The CDR3 is 14 residues long. In nucleotides, the CDR3 is TGCGCCAGCAGCATTTCCGGGACAGGGAAGGGCTGGCACTTT. It is translated as CASSISGTGKGWHF.

This clone showed up just a few times. Additional DNA sequences in this sample encode the identical CDR3. V and J are TRBV27 and TRBJ1-2; D not resolved. Germline CDR1 MNHEY, CDR2 SMNVEV (reference sequence). This CDR3 contains 13 residues. Trimming took off 7 bases at V and 3 bases at J, with 12 bases between the two ends. Here the CDR3 DNA reads TGTGCCAGCAAGTTGGGCGATGACTATGGCTACACCTTC. It translates to CASKLGDDYGYTF.

The chain combines TRBV7-2 with TRBJ2-7; TRBD2 aligns across 11 bases. The CDR3 is 13 amino acids. Germline V gene data show CDR1 as SGHTA and CDR2 as FQGNSA. V gave up 5 bases and J gave up 7 bases; unmatched junction bases: 4. The CDR3 loop reads CASSRLAGKEQYF. The CDR3 bases are TGTGCCAGCAGCCGACTAGCGGGAAAGGAGCAGTACTTC.

The rearrangement joins TRBV13 to TRBJ2-2; a possible D gene is TRBD2 (6 bases). Trimming left V 1 base short and J 0 bases short, with 9 bases between. This CDR3 is built from 16 residues. Germline V gene sequence: CDR1 PRHDT, CDR2 FYEKMQ (reference sequence). This chain's CDR3 is CASSLVAGTNTGELFF. In DNA, the CDR3 is TGTGCCAGCAGCTTAGTGGCGGGAACGAACACCGGGGAGCTGTTTTTT.

This clone appeared a few times. The chain joins TRBV4-1 to TRBJ1-2; 7 positions agree with TRBD1. CDR3 length: 15 residues. After removal of 3 bases from V and 4 bases from J, the junction contained 8 bases not matched to a gene. Germline CDR1 reads MGHRA; CDR2 reads YSYEKL. The DNA for the CDR3 is TGCGCCAGCAGCCACCCGACAGGGCTGGTCTATGGCTACACCTTC. The encoded protein is CASSHPTGLVYGYTF.

The chain employs TRBV19 and TRBJ2-1; 9 bases line up with TRBD2. The CDR3 is made up of 15 amino acids. Trimming took 10 bases from V and 1 from J; bases not matched to a gene: 8. Germline CDR1 LNHDA, CDR2 SQIVND (reference sequence). CDR3 bases: TGTGCCACCCGGTTAGCGGGAGTTTCCTACAATGAGCAGTTCTTC. It yields the protein CATRLAGVSYNEQFF.

In regard to this clone: A junction boundary mismatches the germline segment, possibly from a read error. This rearrangement joins TRBV9 to TRBJ2-7, with D perhaps matching TRBD2 (5 bases). This CDR3 is 15 amino acids long. CDR1 is SGDLS and CDR2 is YYNGEE in the germline V gene. This chain's CDR3 is CASSVGHSASSEQYF. The DNA of the CDR3 is TGTGCCAGCAGCGTAGGCCATAGCGCCTCCTCCGAGCAGTACTTC.

J is TRBJ2-3 and V is TRBV7-9, with 7 bases identical to TRBD1. V shed 5 bases, J shed 4 bases, and the junction held 3 bases outside the gene matches. The CDR3 is 13 residues long. Germline CDR1 SEHNR, CDR2 FQNEAQ (reference sequence). The CDR3 sequence is CASSPGQSDTQYF. The CDR3 nucleotides read TGTGCCAGCAGCCCGGGACAGTCAGATACGCAGTATTTT.

The chain employs TRBV2 and TRBJ1-4, with TRBD1 as a possible D gene (6 bases). The CDR3 contains 14 residues. Trimming cost V 6 bases and J 7 bases, with 15 bases left between them. Germline CDR1 and CDR2: SNHLY and FYNNEI. CDR3 sequence reads: CASRKGGHVEKLFF. CDR3 bases: TGTGCCAGCAGGAAGGGGGGGCACGTTGAAAAACTGTTTTTT.

The V call is TRBV6-6, the J call TRBJ1-2; TRBD1 matches 9 bases. The CDR3 is made up of 15 amino acids. CDR1 is MNHNY and CDR2 is SVGAGI in the germline V gene (reference sequence). V gave up 6 bases and J gave up 3 bases; unmatched junction bases: 8. CDR3 DNA sequence: TGTGCCAGCAGCCGCCGGACAGGGGTTGACTATGGCTACACCTTC. Protein product: CASSRRTGVDYGYTF.

The chain carries TRBV7-6 and TRBJ2-7, with TRBD2 matching 12 bases. The CDR3 is 19 amino acids. Trimming took 8 bases from V and 4 from J; bases not matched to a gene: 21. Germline-derived CDR1 and CDR2 are SGHVS and FNYEAQ. This CDR3 reads CASGPEGAIGLAGPYEQYF. CDR3 nucleotide sequence: TGTGCCAGCGGACCGGAGGGGGCAATAGGACTAGCGGGGCCTTACGAGCAGTACTTC.

This chain links TRBV28 with TRBJ2-4; D unresolved. Trimming removed 7 bases at V and 2 bases at J, with 9 bases between. The CDR3 loop spans 13 amino acids. Germline lookup yields CDR1 MDHEN and CDR2 SYDVKM. The CDR3 loop is CASTSSPKNIQYF. The CDR3 DNA reads as TGTGCCAGCACGTCTAGTCCCAAAAACATTCAGTACTTC.

The chain has TRBV9 and TRBJ2-2; D perhaps matches TRBD1 (6 bases). The CDR3 totals 15 residues. Trimming took 6 bases from V and 0 from J, leaving 12 bases between them. The V gene's germline CDR1 is SGDLS and CDR2 YYNGEE. The CDR3 is CASNSQGSNTGELFF. Written as DNA, the CDR3 is TGTGCCAGCAACTCACAGGGCTCGAACACCGGGGAGCTGTTTTTT.

This chain uses TRBV19 with TRBJ2-2; TRBD1 matches 8 bases. This CDR3 region has 15 residues. V trimming: 7 bases; J trimming: 3 bases; junction bases outside the gene matches: 7. The V gene's germline CDR1 is LNHDA and CDR2 SQIVND (reference sequence). The CDR3, as DNA: TGTGCCAGTAATCCCCCGGGACAGGACACCGGGGAGCTGTTTTTT. This translates into CASNPPGQDTGELFF.